The following is a T cell receptor beta chain sequence with its context. Its antigen is not identified. This sample was taken from a study of T cell repertoires in cytomegalovirus infection. Turning to the study itself: HLA-B-restricted CMV epitopes that are well studied were used alongside recently identified HLA-C-restricted ones. Public signatures in TCR beta pointed to CMV infection and matching HLA type.

Each CDR3 protein gets one entry after TCRdb re-called the reads with MiXCR. Among roughly 110,000 distinct CDR3 sequences, around 30% were seen once, and the ten largest hold around 41%. Overall study findings and caveats: CMV-specific TCR beta clonotypes restricted by HLA-C were the ones dominating the ex vivo response. Frequencies of public TCR beta families were cumulated, and this identified carriers of CMV plus the relevant HLA.

V was clipped by 5 bases and J by 3 bases; unmatched bases: 6. The CDR3 consists of 15 residues. Germline V gene sequence: CDR1 MNHEY, CDR2 SMNVEV (reference sequence). This TCR was sampled from a human donor in good health (CMV status not recorded). Some clones in this sample may be carry-over from other donors' samples. Sequenced here: CD8+ T cells from cultured PBMCs, sampled from culture after CMV antigen stimulation. The chain carries TRBV27 and TRBJ2-3, with TRBD1 matching 9 bases. The CDR3 here is CASSLRDRVTDTQYF. CDR3 DNA: TGTGCCAGCAGTCTCCGGGACAGGGTTACAGATACGCAGTATTTT.